Listed here are 26 T cell receptor beta chains from one sample, sequenced in a study of T cell clones after liver transplantation. TCRdb's table, derived via immunoSEQ multiplex PCR, lists solely in-frame clones and lacks some. In the table there are roughly 62,000 clones, approximately 63% of which are singletons. The source was CD4+ T cells from blood, collected at the approximately 16-month timepoint. All receptors derive from a human patient who received a liver transplant. Some T cells may arise from the graft donor.

The genes are TRBV11-3 and TRBJ2-1; 11 bases are a match to TRBD1. The CDR3 has 12 amino acids. V shed 11 bases and J 7 bases; nucleotides not matched to a gene: 4. From germline, CDR1 is SGHNT and CDR2 YENEEA. CDR3 coding DNA: TGTGCCGGACAGGGGGCTGGAAATGAGCAGTTCTTC. This translates into CAGQGAGNEQFF.

The V gene is TRBV6-4, the J gene TRBJ2-7, with 7 bases that match TRBD1. The germline gives CDR1 MRHNA, CDR2 SNTAGT. CDR3 length equals 13 residues. V shed 4 bases, J shed 2 bases, and the junction held 2 bases outside the gene matches. CDR3 region: CASSAGTAYEQYV. CDR3 DNA: TGTGCCAGCAGTGCCGGGACAGCCTACGAGCAGTACGTC.

The J gene is TRBJ2-7, the V gene TRBV7-9; D is perhaps TRBD2 (6 bases). Trimming shortened V by 9 bases and J by 2 bases, and 14 bases separated the two germline ends. CDR3 length: 13 amino acids. Germline V CDR1 and CDR2: SEHNR, FQNEAQ (reference sequence). CDR3 residues: CASGGTSTYEQYV. CDR3 coding DNA: TGTGCCAGTGGGGGGACGAGTACCTACGAGCAGTACGTC.

This chain uses TRBV7-9 with TRBJ2-1; D gene uncertain. V was trimmed by 1 base and J by 13 bases, leaving 14 bases between them. CDR3 size: 13 residues. The V gene's germline CDR1 is SEHNR and CDR2 FQNEAQ (reference sequence). The chain's CDR3 is CASSLEGGSKQFF. In nucleotides, the CDR3 is TGTGCCAGCAGCTTAGAGGGTGGGTCCAAACAGTTCTTC.

The chain is built from TRBV19 and TRBJ2-1, with D unresolved. With 4 bases removed from V and 8 bases from J, the gap between germline ends came to 18 bases. The CDR3 contains 15 residues. Germline V gives CDR1 LNHDA, CDR2 SQIVND (reference sequence). The CDR3 DNA sequence: TGTGCCAGTAGTACGTTCAAGACGAAGATCTATGAGCAGTTCTTC. Its protein is CASSTFKTKIYEQFF.

The chain joins TRBV4-2 to TRBJ2-5; 8 bases agree with TRBD2. This CDR3 contains 17 residues. CDR1 is LGHNA and CDR2 is YNFKEQ in the germline V gene. V was clipped by 5 bases and J by 0 bases; unmatched bases: 11. The DNA for the CDR3 is TGTGCCAGCAGCTCAAATATCGGGACTAGGAACCAAGAGACCCAGTACTTC. Encoded protein: CASSSNIGTRNQETQYF.

This chain connects TRBV18 to TRBJ2-7; perhaps D is TRBD1 or TRBD2 (5 bases each). The CDR3 covers 15 residues. V was shortened by 4 bases and J by 2 bases, with 15 bases between the two germline ends. CDR1 and CDR2 from the germline V gene are KGHSH and LQKENI. The CDR3: CASSLTGTGAYEQYF. The CDR3 nucleotides are TGTGCCAGCTCACTTACCGGGACCGGAGCCTACGAGCAGTACTTC.

Only a few counts were recorded for this clone. This chain uses TRBV6-5 with TRBJ1-2; D is undetermined. V lost 0 bases and J 1 base, leaving 12 bases between the germline ends. Looked up from germline, CDR1 is MNHEY and CDR2 is SVGAGI. The CDR3 runs 16 residues. The CDR3 DNA reads TGTGCCAGCAGTTACTCGAAAGGCCTCATTAACTATGGCTACACCTTC. Its protein is CASSYSKGLINYGYTF.

This clone occurred a few times. V gene TRBV5-5 combines with J gene TRBJ1-3, with D hard to call. The V gene lost 0 bases and the J gene lost 2 bases, with 6 bases spanning the gap. The CDR3 has 14 amino acids. Germline V gene sequence: CDR1 SGHKS, CDR2 YYEKEE (reference sequence). The CDR3 DNA follows: TGTGCCAGCAGCTTGGGGGAAACTGGAAACACCATATATTTT. This gives the protein CASSLGETGNTIYF.

This clone has just a few counts. The chain carries TRBV10-2 and TRBJ2-3; D is ambiguous. V lost 0 bases, J lost 2 bases, and 6 bases lay in between. The CDR3 is 14 residues long. Germline V gives CDR1 WSHSY, CDR2 SAAADI. The CDR3 nucleotides read TGCGCCAGCAGTGAGTCGAAAGCCACAGATACGCAGTATTTT. This sequence encodes CASSESKATDTQYF.

The CDR3 DNA reads TGTGCCAGCAGCTTGTTGGGGTTAAACACTGAAGCTTTCTTT. This translates into CASSLLGLNTEAFF. The chain uses TRBV5-8 and TRBJ1-1; no reliable D call. The V end lost 1 base, the J end lost 2 bases, and 9 bases lay between the germline ends. The germline gives CDR1 SGHTS, CDR2 YDEGEE. The CDR3 is 14 residues long. The whole variable domain, remainder taken from reference TRBV5-8 and TRBJ1-1, is EAGVTQSPTHLIKTRGQQATLRCSPISGHTSVYWYQQALGLGLQFLLWYDEGEERNRGNFPPRFSGRQFPNYSSELNVNALELEDSALYLCASSLLGLNTEAFFGQGTRLTVV.

The CDR3 DNA reads as TGTGCCTGGATCTTACAGGGGGGAAACACCATATATTTT. Translating it yields CAWILQGGNTIYF. V gene TRBV30 combines with J gene TRBJ1-3; TRBD1 aligns across 7 bases. Germline V lookup: CDR1 GTSNPN, CDR2 SVGIG (reference sequence). Trimming removed 4 bases from V and 4 bases from J; junction bases left unmatched: 4. CDR3 length: 13 residues.

This chain links TRBV6-1 with TRBJ1-1; 7 bases fit TRBD1. The CDR3 is 15 amino acids. Trimming took 0 bases from V and 5 from J; bases not matched to a gene: 6. Per germline, CDR1 MNHNS and CDR2 SASEGT. This CDR3 reads CASSEADRWGTEAFF. For the CDR3, the DNA is TGTGCCAGCAGTGAAGCGGACAGGTGGGGAACTGAAGCTTTCTTT.

The chain links TRBV5-6 to TRBJ2-1; D is possibly TRBD1 (6 bases). The CDR3 runs to 15 residues. V shed 4 bases and J shed 6 bases, with 17 bases lying between them. Germline lookup yields CDR1 SGHDT and CDR2 YYEEEE. CDR3 sequence: CASSVIQGRGNEQFF. CDR3 nucleotide sequence: TGTGCCAGCAGCGTAATACAGGGTAGAGGCAATGAGCAGTTCTTC.

This sequence joins TRBV5-6 and TRBJ1-5, with no clear D. Germline V gives CDR1 SGHDT, CDR2 YYEEEE. CDR3 size: 14 residues. The ends were cut back, 4 bases at V and 3 bases at J, with 11 bases in the middle. The CDR3 bases are TGTGCCAGCAGCGTAGGGATCGCCAATCAGCCCCAGCATTTT. As protein: CASSVGIANQPQHF.

The V and J genes are TRBV2 and TRBJ1-1; D may be TRBD1 (6 bases). The CDR3 is 13 amino acids. Germline V gene data show CDR1 as SNHLY and CDR2 as FYNNEI. V was pared by 6 bases and J by 1 base, with 9 bases between. The CDR3 bases are TGTGCCAGCAGGGACAGTGGGAACACTGAAGCTTTCTTT. Its protein is CASRDSGNTEAFF.

This chain uses TRBV10-3 with TRBJ1-2; a possible D gene is TRBD1 (5 bases). Trimming removed 3 bases from V and 4 bases from J, with 12 bases in between. The CDR3 length is 14 residues. CDR1 and CDR2 from the germline V gene are ENHRY and SYGVKD. This CDR3 reads CAISDGGTLYGYTF. DNA for the CDR3: TGTGCCATCAGTGATGGGGGAACCCTCTATGGCTACACCTTC.

For the CDR3, the DNA is TGTGCCAGCAGCTTCCTAGATGAGCAGTTCTTC. This sequence encodes CASSFLDEQFF. The rearrangement links TRBV5-6 to TRBJ2-1; D uncertain. There are 11 residues in the CDR3. The germline V and J ends were trimmed by 2 bases and 8 bases, with 5 bases remaining between them. Germline CDR1 SGHDT, CDR2 YYEEEE.

The rearrangement joins TRBV5-1 to TRBJ1-1, with 10 bases fitting TRBD1. The germline V gene has CDR1 SGHRS and CDR2 YFSETQ. Trimming at V came to 0 bases and at J to 4 bases, leaving 6 bases not matched to a gene. The CDR3 length is 16 residues. The CDR3, as DNA: TGCGCCAGCAGCTTGGAGACAGGGGGCTCGGGCACTGAAGCTTTCTTT. This translates into CASSLETGGSGTEAFF.

This chain uses TRBV28 with TRBJ2-1, with a possible D match to TRBD2 (5 bases). Germline-derived CDR1 and CDR2 are MDHEN and SYDVKM. Trimming shortened V by 6 bases and J by 6 bases, and 18 bases separated the two germline ends. The CDR3 loop spans 15 amino acids. As DNA, the CDR3 is TGTGCCAGCAGCAGGCCCCAGTGGAGCGGCAATGAGCAGTTCTTC. Translation gives CASSRPQWSGNEQFF.

The chain links TRBV2 to TRBJ1-5, with TRBD1 matching 8 bases. With 5 bases clipped from V and 0 bases from J, the junction kept 18 bases outside the gene matches. The CDR3 is made up of 20 amino acids. From germline, CDR1 is SNHLY and CDR2 FYNNEI. DNA for the CDR3: TGTGCCAGCAGTCCGAAGTGGACAGGGCCGGGTTTAAATAGCAATCAGCCCCAGCATTTT. Its translation: CASSPKWTGPGLNSNQPQHF.

Remarks on this clone: Germline and junction disagree at one end, which may indicate a read error. The gene calls are TRBV6-5 and TRBJ2-1; TRBD1 is a possible D gene (5 bases). Germline CDR1 and CDR2: MNHEY and SVGAGI. The CDR3 is made up of 15 amino acids. The CDR3 nucleotides read TGTGCCAGCAGCCAGGCAGGGCCCCCCTACAATGAGCACTTCTTC. The encoded protein is CASSQAGPPYNEHFF.

For the CDR3, the DNA is TGCGCCAGCAGCTTGGAGGGACAGGGTCCTAGCACAGATACGCAGTATTTT. Its protein is CASSLEGQGPSTDTQYF. This chain uses TRBV5-1 with TRBJ2-3, with 9 bases fitting TRBD1. Germline assignment: CDR1 SGHRS and CDR2 YFSETQ. The CDR3 is 17 residues long. V lost 0 bases, J lost 0 bases, and 5 bases stayed unmatched.

This clone was recorded once. The chain combines TRBV7-8 with TRBJ1-4, with D perhaps matching TRBD1 (5 bases). The germline gives CDR1 SGHVS, CDR2 FQNEAQ. The ends were cut back, 5 bases at V and 7 bases at J, with 14 bases in the middle. The CDR3 is made up of 14 amino acids. CDR3 region: CASSIQDIAEKLFF. The CDR3 region has the DNA TGTGCCAGCAGCATACAGGATATTGCTGAAAAACTGTTTTTT. Using reference TRBV7-8 and TRBJ1-4 for the parts outside the CDR3, the full variable domain is GAGVSQSPRYKVAKRGQDVALRCDPISGHVSLFWYQQALGQGPEFLTYFQNEAQLDKSGLPSDRFFAERPEGSVSTLKIQRTQQEDSAVYLCASSIQDIAEKLFFGSGTQLSVL.

The CDR3 here is CASSKGLGETGKSSYNEQFF. CDR3 in DNA: TGTGCCAGCAGCAAGGGTTTAGGGGAAACGGGTAAAAGCTCCTACAATGAGCAGTTCTTC. The rearrangement links TRBV27 to TRBJ2-1; D perhaps matches TRBD1 (5 bases). The V end was cut by 6 bases, the J end by 0 bases, with 27 bases between. Germline CDR1 is MNHEY and CDR2 is SMNVEV (reference sequence). CDR3 size: 20 residues.

This clone was seen only a few times. V and J are TRBV7-2 and TRBJ1-5; possible D gene TRBD1, 6 bases. The CDR3 has 16 residues. CDR1 is SGHTA and CDR2 is FQGNSA in the germline V gene. Trimming removed 5 bases at V and 4 bases at J, with 18 bases between. The CDR3 here is CASSPRGGGFNQPQHF. In DNA, the CDR3 is TGTGCCAGCAGCCCCAGGGGAGGAGGGTTTAATCAGCCCCAGCATTTT.